Sequencing of this TCR beta chain was carried out in a study of blood T cells in healthy people across ages. The study, taken as a whole, reports: Long-lived donors carried more naive CD4+ cells and greater diversity than aged donors.

The CDR3 contains 13 residues. CDR1 is SGHTA and CDR2 is FQGNSA in the germline V gene. Between the trimmed V and J ends, which lost 5 bases and 7 bases, there was a span of 14 bases. A sample-barcoded 5' primer and a J-beta primer mix were used in a second PCR of roughly 6 to 11 cycles. CDR3-containing paired-end reads numbered at least 2.5 million in each sample. TCRdb re-derived calls from the 5' RACE reads in MiXCR, one entry per CDR3 protein. The sample lists 2 million or so distinct CDR3 sequences, about 50% occurring once. PBMCs numbering at least 6 million were isolated per sample. As for this clonotype: Its antigen remains unknown.

The genes are TRBV7-2 and TRBJ2-5; D gene uncertain. Sequenced sample: blood. The TCR sequence derives from a woman in her 40s in good health. The CDR3 protein is CASSPQELGTQYF. The CDR3 nucleotides read TGTGCCAGCAGCCCGCAGGAACTTGGGACCCAGTACTTC.